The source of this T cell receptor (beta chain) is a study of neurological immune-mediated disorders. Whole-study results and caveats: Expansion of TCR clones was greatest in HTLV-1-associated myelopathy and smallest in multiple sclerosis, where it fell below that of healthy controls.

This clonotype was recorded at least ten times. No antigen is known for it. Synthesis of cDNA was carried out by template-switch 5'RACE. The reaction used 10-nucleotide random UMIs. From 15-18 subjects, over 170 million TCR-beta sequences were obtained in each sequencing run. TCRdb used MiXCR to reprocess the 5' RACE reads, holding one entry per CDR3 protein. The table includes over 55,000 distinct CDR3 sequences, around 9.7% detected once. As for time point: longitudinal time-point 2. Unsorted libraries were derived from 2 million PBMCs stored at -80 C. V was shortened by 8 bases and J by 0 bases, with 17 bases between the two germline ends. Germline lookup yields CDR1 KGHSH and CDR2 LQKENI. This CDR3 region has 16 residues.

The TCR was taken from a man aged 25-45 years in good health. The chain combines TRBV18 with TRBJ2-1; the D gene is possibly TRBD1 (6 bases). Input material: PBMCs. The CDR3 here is CASPSDRPGSYNEQFF. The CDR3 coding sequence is TGTGCCAGCCCTTCCGACAGGCCAGGCTCCTACAATGAGCAGTTCTTC.